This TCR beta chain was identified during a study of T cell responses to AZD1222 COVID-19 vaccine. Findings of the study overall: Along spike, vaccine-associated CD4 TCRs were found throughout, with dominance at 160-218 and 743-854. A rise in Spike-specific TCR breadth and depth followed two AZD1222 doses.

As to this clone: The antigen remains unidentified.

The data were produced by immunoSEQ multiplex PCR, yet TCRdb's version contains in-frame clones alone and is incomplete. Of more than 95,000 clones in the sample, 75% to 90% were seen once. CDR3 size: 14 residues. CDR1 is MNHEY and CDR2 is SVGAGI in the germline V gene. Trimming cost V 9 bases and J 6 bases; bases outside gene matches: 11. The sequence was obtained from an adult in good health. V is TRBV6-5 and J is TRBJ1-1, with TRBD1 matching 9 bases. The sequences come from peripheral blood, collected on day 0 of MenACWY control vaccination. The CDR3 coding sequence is TGTGCCAGTACAACGGGACAGGGACTTTCTGAAGCTTTCTTT. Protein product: CASTTGQGLSEAFF.